These 28 T cell receptor beta chains originate from one sample sequenced in a study of metastatic and nonmetastatic thyroid tumors. All patients were treatment-naive before thyroid surgery. TCRdb reprocessed the PCR reads via MiXCR. The sample has about 31,000 clones, 15% to 20% seen once. Sequenced: blood. All receptors come from a female donor with papillary thyroid cancer or a benign thyroid nodule (not recorded which). Some clones in this sample may be carry-over from other donors' samples.

The rearrangement links TRBV4-2 to TRBJ1-6, with 8 nucleotides matching TRBD1. CDR3 length: 15 amino acids. In germline, CDR1 is LGHNA, CDR2 YNFKEQ. Germline trimming cut 2 bases from V and 13 bases from J; bases unmatched to any gene: 10. Written as DNA, the CDR3 is TGTGCCAGCAGCCAACCGGGACAGGACCCTTCGCCCCTCCACTTT. This codes for CASSQPGQDPSPLHF.

This clone has a count of ten or more. The genes are TRBV9 and TRBJ1-3; D unresolved. The V gene's germline CDR1 is SGDLS and CDR2 YYNGEE. CDR3 length: 12 residues. Trimming stripped 2 bases from V and 3 bases from J, with 3 bases between. CDR3 loop: CASSVDGNTIYF. CDR3 coding DNA: TGTGCCAGCAGCGTGGATGGAAACACCATATATTTT.

This clone appeared a few times. Compared with germline, one end of the junction differs, possibly owing to a read error. The genes are TRBV6-1 and TRBJ2-7, with D perhaps matching TRBD2 (5 bases). Per the germline V gene, CDR1 is MNHNS and CDR2 is SASEGT. CDR3 length equals 14 residues. CDR3 region: CASSSGGGLYEKYF. The CDR3 DNA follows: TGTGCCAGCAGCTCAGGAGGTGGGCTCTACGAGAAGTACTTC.

In this sample, this clone turned up many times. V gene TRBV4-1 combines with J gene TRBJ1-2, with D possibly matching TRBD1 (6 bases). V was trimmed by 0 bases and J by 6 bases, leaving 17 bases between them. The CDR3 extends over 16 amino acids. Looked up from germline, CDR1 is MGHRA and CDR2 is YSYEKL. Here the CDR3 reads CASSQDLGRGWDGYTF. The CDR3 DNA sequence: TGCGCCAGCAGCCAAGATCTGGGGAGGGGGTGGGATGGCTACACCTTC.

CDR3 nucleotides: TGTGCCTGGAGTTTAGGGCGGCCTGGGGATTTACCCCTCCACTTT. Amino acids: CAWSLGRPGDLPLHF. The chain has TRBV30 and TRBJ1-6; no clear D gene. Trimming pared 2 bases from V and 12 bases from J, leaving 20 bases between. Germline assignment: CDR1 GTSNPN and CDR2 SVGIG (reference sequence). The CDR3 is made up of 15 amino acids.

This clone was counted a few times. This sample also contains other DNA sequences that code for the same CDR3. The DNA for the CDR3 is TGTGCCACCAGTGGTGTTTCGGCCTACAATGAGCAGTTCTTC. Amino acid sequence: CATSGVSAYNEQFF. The chain uses TRBV24-1 and TRBJ2-1; D is unclear. V was trimmed by 5 bases and J by 2 bases, leaving 9 bases between them. The V gene's germline CDR1 is KGHDR and CDR2 SFDVKD. The CDR3 has 14 residues.

There are many counts of this clone. The chain links TRBV28 to TRBJ1-1, with D perhaps TRBD1 (6 bases). V was shortened by 1 base and J by 7 bases, with 10 bases between the two germline ends. The CDR3 is 13 residues long. Germline V CDR1 and CDR2: MDHEN, SYDVKM. The CDR3 DNA reads TGTGCCAGCAGTTTATCCACAGGGTTTGAAGCTTTCTTT. This translates into CASSLSTGFEAFF.

Relative to its sample, this clone is medium-sized. The V call is TRBV6-4, the J call TRBJ2-1; 12 nucleotides line up with TRBD1. CDR3 size: 17 residues. The V segment lost 4 bases and the J segment 7 bases; nucleotides outside the gene matches: 11. CDR1 is MRHNA, CDR2 SNTAGT, per germline. The CDR3 coding sequence is TGTGCCAGCAGTGTCCACCCCGGGACAGGGGGCGGGAATGAGCAGTTCTTC. Its protein is CASSVHPGTGGGNEQFF.

V and J are TRBV6-1 and TRBJ1-6; D is unresolved. With 6 bases removed from V and 7 bases from J, the gap between germline ends came to 16 bases. Germline V lookup: CDR1 MNHNS, CDR2 SASEGT. The CDR3 length is 15 residues. The CDR3 loop is CASRQREGRNSPLHF. The CDR3 region has the DNA TGTGCCAGCAGACAAAGGGAGGGTAGGAATTCACCCCTCCACTTT.

J is TRBJ2-1 and V is TRBV3-1, with TRBD2 matching 11 bases. The germline CDR1 and CDR2 sequences are LGHDT and YNNKEL (reference sequence). The CDR3 extends over 19 amino acids. Losses at the gene ends were 3 bases for V and 2 bases for J; bases not matched to a gene: 12. The CDR3 loop reads CASSQWGLAGGGAYNEQFF. For the CDR3, the DNA is TGTGCCAGCAGCCAGTGGGGCCTAGCGGGGGGTGGAGCCTACAATGAGCAGTTCTTC.

Many counts were recorded for this clone. The rearrangement uses TRBV20-1 and TRBJ2-3; 10 bases map to TRBD2. The CDR3 sequence is 15 residues long. CDR1 DFQATT and CDR2 SNEGSKA come from the germline V gene (reference sequence). Trimming at V came to 2 bases and at J to 5 bases, leaving 7 bases not matched to a gene. The CDR3 bases are TGCAGTGCTAGAACGACTAGCGGGTCCGGAGATACGCAGTATTTT. It yields the protein CSARTTSGSGDTQYF.

This clone is deemed large (0.1 to 1%). The chain recombines TRBV28 with TRBJ1-3, with D uncertain. V was pared by 7 bases and J by 0 bases, with 7 bases between. The germline CDR1 and CDR2 sequences are MDHEN and SYDVKM. CDR3 length: 13 amino acids. CDR3 amino acids: CASKDNSGNTIYF. The CDR3 nucleotides are TGTGCCAGCAAAGACAACTCTGGAAACACCATATATTTT.

This clone was found many times. V usage is TRBV10-3 and J usage is TRBJ1-6; D is unresolved. The CDR3 is made up of 17 amino acids. CDR1 ENHRY and CDR2 SYGVKD come from the germline V gene. The V and J ends lost 0 bases and 8 bases respectively, with 17 bases between them. CDR3 sequence: CAISESSSGSSDSPLHF. The CDR3 region has the DNA TGTGCCATCAGTGAGTCGTCTTCTGGGTCCTCGGATTCACCCCTCCACTTT.

This clone was seen a handful of times. The J gene is TRBJ2-2, the V gene TRBV24-1; D gene ambiguous. V lost 9 bases and J lost 14, with 18 bases in between. CDR3 length: 12 residues. Germline V lookup: CDR1 KGHDR, CDR2 SFDVKD. CDR3 sequence: CATLDPTGQLFF. The CDR3 DNA follows: TGTGCCACCCTCGATCCCACCGGGCAACTGTTTTTT.

At least ten counts were recorded for this clone. This chain connects TRBV6-4 to TRBJ2-3; either TRBD1 or TRBD2 may supply D (5 bases each). Trimming removed 1 base at V and 3 bases at J, with 11 bases between. The CDR3 consists of 15 residues. Germline CDR1 MRHNA, CDR2 SNTAGT. This chain's CDR3 is CASSDLKGETDTQYF. As DNA, the CDR3 is TGTGCCAGCAGTGACTTGAAAGGGGAGACAGATACGCAGTATTTT.

This clone was counted only a few times. A much larger clone is a single base away; this may be a read error. J is TRBJ1-5 and V is TRBV5-1, with D perhaps TRBD1 (6 bases). This CDR3 has 14 amino acids. V was cut by 2 bases and J by 3 bases, with 9 bases left in between. CDR1 is SGHRS and CDR2 is YFSETQ in the germline V gene. The CDR3 DNA reads TGCGCCAGCAGCTTAAGACAGGTCAATCAGCCCCAGCATTTT. Protein: CASSLRQVNQPQHF.

CDR3 sequence: CASSSSLAGGRADTQYF. In DNA, the CDR3 is TGTGCCAGCAGCTCCAGCCTAGCGGGGGGGCGGGCAGATACGCAGTATTTT. The V and J genes are TRBV11-2 and TRBJ2-3, with 12 bases that match TRBD2. V shed 4 bases, J shed 4 bases, and the junction held 9 bases outside the gene matches. CDR1 SGHAT and CDR2 FQNNGV come from the germline V gene. The CDR3 loop spans 17 amino acids.

This clone was seen many times. V and J are TRBV19 and TRBJ2-2; tentatively, D is TRBD2 (5 bases). The germline V and J ends were trimmed by 2 bases and 2 bases, with 18 bases remaining between them. Germline CDR1 is LNHDA and CDR2 is SQIVND (reference sequence). CDR3 length: 18 amino acids. The CDR3 is CASSINGWSSVNTGELFF. CDR3 nucleotide sequence: TGTGCCAGTAGTATAAATGGATGGAGTAGCGTTAACACCGGGGAGCTGTTTTTT.

This clone has just a few counts. A much larger clone is a single base away; this may be a read error. This specimen includes other DNA sequences encoding the same CDR3. The genes are TRBV29-1 and TRBJ1-1; D unresolved. The V gene's germline CDR1 is SQVTM and CDR2 ANQGSEA. The CDR3 is 13 residues long. V shed 6 bases and J shed 2 bases, with 13 bases lying between them. CDR3 coding DNA: TGCAGCGTGGGTCTAGGGCGCAACACTGAAGCTTTCTTT. Translated: CSVGLGRNTEAFF.

This clone has ten or more counts. The rearrangement joins TRBV3-1 to TRBJ2-5; 8 bases match TRBD2. The junction had 3 bases not matched to a gene; V was cut back by 2 bases and J by 4 bases. This CDR3 is 14 amino acids long. CDR1 is LGHDT, CDR2 YNNKEL, per germline (reference sequence). The CDR3 DNA follows: TGTGCCAGCAGCCAACGGGCGGGGGGAGAGACCCAGTACTTC. It is translated as CASSQRAGGETQYF.

Ten or more counts support this clone. This chain links TRBV5-6 with TRBJ1-1, with a weak D call TRBD1 (5 bases). Trimming shortened V by 2 bases and J by 4 bases, and 12 bases separated the two germline ends. The germline gives CDR1 SGHDT, CDR2 YYEEEE. The CDR3 sequence is 14 residues long. CDR3 protein: CASSFSGPGTEAFF. Written as DNA, the CDR3 is TGTGCCAGCAGCTTTTCAGGGCCTGGCACTGAAGCTTTCTTT.

The V call is TRBV6-2 or TRBV6-3, the J call TRBJ2-3; TRBD1 or TRBD2 may be the D gene (5 bases each). The germline CDR1 and CDR2 sequences are MNHEY and SVGEGT. Trimming shortened V by 7 bases and J by 5 bases, and 25 bases separated the two germline ends. The CDR3 runs to 17 residues. In DNA, the CDR3 is TGTGCCAGCACCAAAGGACAAGGGAGCAGGGTCCAAGATACGCAGTATTTT. Protein sequence: CASTKGQGSRVQDTQYF.

This clone has at least ten counts. As the CDR3 is not closed by the conserved phenylalanine or tryptophan, this likely results from a read error. The DNA is omitted, as the CDR3 cannot be located on it reliably, and the CDR3 follows TCRdb's listing. The chain couples TRBV7-3 to TRBJ2-7; the D call in the table, TRBD2, was not verified against the DNA. A total of 10 residues make up the CDR3, ends included. CDR1 is SGHTA, CDR2 FQGTGA, per germline. The CDR3: CASSRPGLAG.

V gene TRBV30 combines with J gene TRBJ1-2; 8 nucleotides match TRBD1. The germline gives CDR1 GTSNPN, CDR2 SVGIG (reference sequence). Trimming at V came to 0 bases and at J to 9 bases, leaving 15 bases not matched to a gene. The length of the CDR3 is 16 residues. Written as DNA, the CDR3 is TGTGCCTGGAGTGTACATCTTTCCGGACAGGGAGGCTGCTACACCTTC. Protein sequence: CAWSVHLSGQGGCYTF.

This clone has a count of ten or more. This chain connects TRBV10-3 to TRBJ2-1, with D perhaps TRBD1 or TRBD2 (5 bases each). This CDR3 is built from 14 residues. Trimming removed 4 bases from V and 7 bases from J, with 14 bases in between. Per germline, CDR1 ENHRY and CDR2 SYGVKD. The CDR3 DNA sequence: TGTGCCATCAGTGGGGGCGGGTGGACGAATGAGCAGTTCTTC. Amino acid sequence: CAISGGGWTNEQFF.

This clone was seen a single time. The chain has TRBV7-9 and TRBJ2-1; either TRBD1 or TRBD2 may fit D (6 bases each). The CDR3 has 13 residues. The ends were cut back, 6 bases at V and 8 bases at J, with 14 bases in the middle. Germline CDR1 is SEHNR and CDR2 is FQNEAQ (reference sequence). The CDR3 DNA reads TGTGCCAGCAGTTACTCGGGGGCGTATGAGCAGTTCTTC. Translated, it gives CASSYSGAYEQFF.

This clone has a count of ten or more. This rearrangement joins TRBV10-2 to TRBJ1-2; D is uncertain. Germline assignment: CDR1 WSHSY and CDR2 SAAADI. There are 13 residues in the CDR3. V lost 7 bases and J 4 bases, leaving 13 bases between the germline ends. In DNA, the CDR3 is TGCGCCAGCACGGAAGGAAATTCCTATGGCTACACCTTC. This codes for CASTEGNSYGYTF.

This clone was seen repeatedly, ten times or more. The chain is built from TRBV5-6 and TRBJ1-4; tentatively, D is TRBD1 (5 bases). The germline V gene has CDR1 SGHDT and CDR2 YYEEEE. The CDR3 runs 15 residues. The ends were cut back, 4 bases at V and 8 bases at J, with 18 bases in the middle. DNA for the CDR3: TGTGCCAGCAGCCCTAGCGGGGGGACGTGGGAAAAACTGTTTTTT. This encodes CASSPSGGTWEKLFF.